The sequence of this TCR beta chain was determined in a study of cytotoxic CD8 clonotypes in ibrutinib-treated CLL. This table comes from immunoSEQ multiplex PCR, and its TCRdb copy is limited to in-frame clones, with some not included. In the table there are some 200,000 clones, about 72% of which are singletons. Trimming pared 4 bases from V and 3 bases from J, leaving 15 bases between. Germline-derived CDR1 and CDR2 are MGHRA and YSYEKL. The CDR3 loop spans 16 amino acids. The source was PBMCs, collected after 24 months of ibrutinib treatment. The TCR was taken from a human donor with chronic lymphocytic leukemia. This chain links TRBV4-1 with TRBJ1-4, with D uncertain. The CDR3 region is CASSPSTGIANEKLFF. The CDR3 DNA is TGCGCCAGCAGCCCCTCAACGGGGATTGCTAATGAAAAACTGTTTTTT.